This entry describes one T cell receptor (beta chain). Its specificity is unknown. The sample originates from a study of graft-versus-host responses after intestinal transplantation. Study information: The whole recipient group had anti-thymocyte globulin induction followed by tacrolimus and steroids for about three years. Broader study findings: Early after transplant, HvG clones declined as circulating GvH clones peaked.

With 2 bases clipped from V and 4 bases from J, the junction kept 6 bases outside the gene matches. The CDR3 length is 16 residues. The germline V gene encodes CDR1 KGHSH and CDR2 LQKENI. The table came from immunoSEQ multiplex PCR; TCRdb's copy has only in-frame clones and leaves some out. Of about 130,000 clones listed, approximately 92% are singletons. The receptor was derived from a human donor who received an intestinal transplant. The V and J genes are TRBV18 and TRBJ2-1; 9 bases agree with TRBD2. Sample: unstimulated CD4+ T cells sorted from spleen or lymph node cells, taken before intestinal transplant. The CDR3 sequence: CASSPRSSGAYNEQFF. The DNA for the CDR3 is TGTGCCAGCTCACCAAGGTCTAGCGGGGCTTACAATGAGCAGTTCTTC.